The rows below give T cell receptor beta chains drawn from one sample of a study of blood T cell repertoires in COVID-19. Assay used: immunoSEQ multiplex PCR; TCRdb lists only in-frame clones, some missing. The sample contains about 180,000 clones, 70% to 90% of which appear only once. The sequencing input was peripheral blood. Every receptor here comes from a man between 65 and 79 years old with active or convalescent COVID-19. Both conserved end residues are part of each CDR3. Fields, in order: clone size, J gene, D gene, V gene, CDR3 DNA, CDR3 protein. A D gene is named only where the DNA matches it firmly. Clone size is stated in some rows and not others, as once, few, many or a class when expanded.

NA,TRBJ2-1,NA,TRBV28,TGTGCCAGCAGTTTATTCCGGGGATCCTACAATGAGCAGTTCTTC,CASSLFRGSYNEQFF
NA,TRBJ2-7,TRBD1,TRBV9,TGTGCCAGCAGCGTAGGGACAGGGACCTACGAGCAGTACTTC,CASSVGTGTYEQYF
once,TRBJ2-7,NA,TRBV6-6,TGTGCCAGCAGCATACCTAGGGGGGGGGCAGGGTACGAGCAGTACTTC,CASSIPRGGAGYEQYF
NA,TRBJ2-5,NA,TRBV27,TGTGCCTCCCGGAGGGGGGGGGCGGAGACCCAGTACTTC,CASRRGGAETQYF
NA,TRBJ1-2,TRBD1,TRBV5-4,TGTGCCAGCAGCTCCTCACCGGGACAGAACTATGGCTACACCTTC,CASSSSPGQNYGYTF
NA,TRBJ1-2,NA,TRBV28,TGTGCCAGCAGTTTATCCAGACAGTATGGCTACACCTTC,CASSLSRQYGYTF
NA,TRBJ2-2,NA,TRBV7-2,TGTGCCAGCAGTCCTACAGGGTTCACCGGGGAGCTGTTTTTT,CASSPTGFTGELFF
NA,TRBJ1-2,NA,TRBV28,TGTGCCAGCAGTTTAGGTCAGGGGCACAACTATGGCTACACCTTC,CASSLGQGHNYGYTF
NA,TRBJ1-4,TRBD1,TRBV11-2,TGTGCCAGCAGCTCCGCTTACCGACAGGGGTCAACTAATGAAAAACTGTTTTTT,CASSSAYRQGSTNEKLFF
NA,TRBJ2-3,NA,TRBV9,TGTGCCAGCAGCGTAGTCGGCAGCGCAGATACGCAGTATTTT,CASSVVGSADTQYF
NA,TRBJ2-5,NA,TRBV5-8,TGTGCCAGCAGCTCTTACCGGTACCAAGAGACCCAGTACTTC,CASSSYRYQETQYF
NA,TRBJ2-7,NA,TRBV2,TGTGCCAGCACCCCCGAGGTGGGGGCCGAGCAGTACTTC,CASTPEVGAEQYF
NA,TRBJ1-1,NA,TRBV5-1,TGCGCCAGCAGCCCGCGGACAGCGAACACTGAAGCTTTCTTT,CASSPRTANTEAFF
NA,TRBJ2-5,TRBD1,TRBV29-1,TGCAGCGTTGATGGACAGGGTAGGGAGACCCAGTACTTC,CSVDGQGRETQYF
NA,TRBJ1-4,NA,TRBV2,TGTGCCAGCACCGGGAGCGGAAATGAAAAACTGTTTTTT,CASTGSGNEKLFF
NA,TRBJ1-2,NA,TRBV5-5,TGTGCCAGCAGCTTGGCGGACAGAGTGATCTATGGCTACACCTTC,CASSLADRVIYGYTF
NA,TRBJ1-1,TRBD1,TRBV2,TGTGCCACACAATGGGACAGGGAGAGCACTGAAGCTTTCTTT,CATQWDRESTEAFF
once,TRBJ2-2,TRBD1,TRBV9,TGTGCCAGCAGCGTAGTGGCCCCTCCGGGACAGGTGATCACCGGGGAGCTGTTTTTT,CASSVVAPPGQVITGELFF
NA,TRBJ2-1,TRBD2,TRBV7-3,TGTGCCAGCAGCGGGGGGACTAGCGGAAGGGATGAGCAGTTCTTC,CASSGGTSGRDEQFF
NA,TRBJ1-1,NA,TRBV4-3,TGCGCCAGCAGCCAAGATCCCTCGGGACACCCCGATGGGAACACTGAAGCTTTCTTT,CASSQDPSGHPDGNTEAFF
NA,TRBJ2-5,TRBD1,TRBV28,TGTGCCAGCGTTTGGAACTCAGGGGGAGAGACCCAGTACTTC,CASVWNSGGETQYF
NA,TRBJ1-6,NA,TRBV5-6,TGTGCCAGCAGCTTCCTCGGGAGGGATAATTCACCCCTCCACTTT,CASSFLGRDNSPLHF
NA,TRBJ1-2,TRBD1,TRBV7-2,TGTGCCAGCAGCCTGGACAGGGGAAAAATATTTGGCTACACCTTC,CASSLDRGKIFGYTF
NA,TRBJ1-4,TRBD1,TRBV6-5,TGTGCCAGCAGCCACGGGACAGGAGGGGAGGAAAAACTGTTTTTT,CASSHGTGGEEKLFF
NA,TRBJ2-7,TRBD2,TRBV28,TGTGCCAGCAGTTTCCCTCCCGTCGGGGCGGGAGCTTCCTACGAGCAGTACTTC,CASSFPPVGAGASYEQYF
few,TRBJ2-1,NA,TRBV5-1,TGCGCCAGCCGCCGACAGGGCGGGGTCTACAATGAGCAGTTCTTC,CASRRQGGVYNEQFF
once,TRBJ1-5,TRBD1,TRBV25-1,TGTGCCAGTTCAAACAGGGGTTGGCAGCCCCAGCATTTT,CASSNRGWQPQHF
NA,TRBJ1-1,NA,TRBV7-9,TGTGCCAGCAGCGTATGGGGGGGAGGCACTGAAGCTTTCTTT,CASSVWGGGTEAFF
NA,TRBJ1-1,NA,TRBV29-1,TGCAGCGGGCAGCGCGGGCGCTCCAACACTGAAGCTTTCTTT,CSGQRGRSNTEAFF
NA,TRBJ2-2,NA,TRBV6-5,TGTGCCAGCGGCGGGGAAACCGGGGAGCTGTTTTTT,CASGGETGELFF
few,TRBJ2-7,TRBD2,TRBV18,TGTGCCAGCAAACGGGGCGGGAGTTACGACGAGCAGTACTTC,CASKRGGSYDEQYF
once,TRBJ2-7,NA,TRBV7-2,TGTGCCAGCAGCTTAGGAGGTCAGACCTACGAGCAGTACTTC,CASSLGGQTYEQYF
NA,TRBJ1-6,TRBD1,TRBV24-1,TGTGCCACCAGTGATTTGACGGGACAGCCGAATTCACCCCTCCACTTT,CATSDLTGQPNSPLHF
NA,TRBJ1-2,TRBD1,TRBV18,TGTGCCAGCTCACCTCGGGACAGGAACTATGGCTACACCTTC,CASSPRDRNYGYTF
NA,TRBJ1-6,TRBD1,TRBV7-9,TGTGCCAGCAGCTTAACAGGGGATAATTCACCCCTCCACTTT,CASSLTGDNSPLHF
NA,TRBJ2-7,NA,TRBV7-2,TGTGCCAGCAGCTTCATCGGGAGATACGAGCAGTACTTC,CASSFIGRYEQYF
NA,TRBJ2-1,TRBD1,TRBV9,TGTGCCAGCAGCTCCCGCGAACAGGGGGCGATCGATGAGCAGTTCTTC,CASSSREQGAIDEQFF